The 17 T cell receptor beta chains in this list originate from one sample, sequenced in a study of blood T cell repertoires in COVID-19. Method: immunoSEQ multiplex PCR; TCRdb's copy keeps in-frame clones and lacks some. The table includes roughly 140,000 clones, 65% to 90% detected once. The sequencing input was peripheral blood. These receptors were collected from a human donor in a cohort sampled during active COVID-19.

The gene calls are TRBV5-1 and TRBJ2-3; D is possibly TRBD1 (5 bases). V was clipped by 2 bases and J by 3 bases, with 10 bases between them. The CDR3 extends over 14 amino acids. Per germline, CDR1 SGHRS and CDR2 YFSETQ. The CDR3 sequence: CASSFGQGTDTQYF. CDR3 nucleotides: TGCGCCAGCAGCTTTGGGCAGGGTACAGATACGCAGTATTTT.

The chain carries TRBV28 and TRBJ2-7, with D possibly being TRBD1 (6 bases). Trimming removed 3 bases from V and 2 bases from J, with 17 bases in between. The germline V gene encodes CDR1 MDHEN and CDR2 SYDVKM. The CDR3 has 16 amino acids. CDR3 bases: TGTGCCAGCAGTTTTCCCCCCCGGGACACCGCCTACGAGCAGTACTTC. As protein: CASSFPPRDTAYEQYF.

The chain combines TRBV3-1 (or the pseudogene TRBV3-2) with TRBJ1-1; D is possibly TRBD1 (6 bases). V lost 2 bases and J 6 bases, leaving 19 bases between the germline ends. The CDR3 sequence is 16 residues long. CDR1 is LGHDT and CDR2 is YNNKEL in the germline V gene (reference sequence). The CDR3 nucleotides are TGTGCCAGCAGCCAAAACGCGGGGGCGCAAGAGGCTGAAGCTTTCTTT. Protein sequence: CASSQNAGAQEAEAFF.

The chain is built from TRBV19 and TRBJ2-5, with a tentative D call TRBD1 (6 bases). This CDR3 is built from 15 residues. Germline assignment: CDR1 LNHDA and CDR2 SQIVND (reference sequence). V dropped 6 bases and J dropped 5 bases, with 19 bases sitting between them. As DNA, the CDR3 is TGTGCCAGTAGACGGACAGATCCGTCCTTGGAGACCCAGTACTTC. Amino acid sequence: CASRRTDPSLETQYF.

This chain links TRBV5-1 with TRBJ2-1, with D possibly TRBD2 on 7 matching bases. CDR3 length equals 16 residues. V gave up 4 bases and J gave up 3 bases, with 17 bases separating them. Germline loops: CDR1 SGHRS, CDR2 YFSETQ. CDR3 bases: TGCGCCAGCAGCCCCGCGCCGGGGGGCCTCTACAATGAGCAGTTCTTC. This encodes CASSPAPGGLYNEQFF.

This clone has more than one count but fewer than ten. V usage is TRBV6-5 and J usage is TRBJ2-2, with D perhaps TRBD1 (5 bases). V lost 0 bases to trimming and J lost 8 bases, with 10 bases between them. This CDR3 region has 14 residues. Germline V lookup: CDR1 MNHEY, CDR2 SVGAGI. The CDR3 is CASSYSRGRGELFF. The CDR3 DNA sequence: TGTGCCAGCAGTTACTCTAGGGGCCGAGGGGAGCTGTTTTTT.

This sequence joins TRBV12-5 and TRBJ2-3; 9 bases line up with TRBD1. The V and J ends lost 5 bases and 3 bases, in that order; junction bases with no gene match: 9. The CDR3 totals 16 residues. CDR1 LGHNT and CDR2 FRNRAP come from the germline V gene. CDR3 nucleotide sequence: TGTGCTAGTGGTCCACCGACAGGGGGGGTGACAGATACGCAGTATTTT. It encodes CASGPPTGGVTDTQYF.

The V call is TRBV7-3, the J call TRBJ2-2; D possibly corresponds to TRBD1 (6 bases). V was pared by 6 bases and J by 7 bases, with 12 bases between. Looked up from germline, CDR1 is SGHTA and CDR2 is FQGTGA. This CDR3 spans 13 amino acids. CDR3 sequence reads: CASRPTGNGELFF. The CDR3 DNA reads as TGTGCCAGCAGGCCTACAGGGAACGGGGAGCTGTTTTTT.

This clone has a handful of counts. This sequence joins TRBV5-1 and TRBJ1-1; 9 bases match TRBD1. The CDR3 totals 15 residues. The V gene end was trimmed by 5 bases and the J gene end by 8 bases; junction bases not matched to a gene: 13. The germline CDR1 and CDR2 sequences are SGHRS and YFSETQ. The DNA for the CDR3 is TGCGCCAGCAGGTCCCCGGACAGGGGACAAACCGAAGCTTTCTTT. Its protein product is CASRSPDRGQTEAFF.

This sequence joins TRBV4-3 and TRBJ1-4; 9 bases are shared with TRBD1. Per the germline V gene, CDR1 is LGHNA and CDR2 is YSLEER. This CDR3 contains 19 residues. The junction had 20 bases not matched to a gene; V was cut back by 5 bases and J by 7 bases. CDR3 in amino acids: CASSTRTGANRGESEKLFF. The CDR3 nucleotides read TGCGCCAGCAGCACCCGGACAGGGGCGAACCGGGGGGAGAGTGAAAAACTGTTTTTT.

This clone was seen more than once but under ten times. At the DNA level, this CDR3 is encoded by other sequences in the same sample as well. This sequence joins TRBV6-5 and TRBJ1-3; D is unresolved. The germline gives CDR1 MNHEY, CDR2 SVGAGI. CDR3 length: 13 residues. Trimming took 2 bases from V and 3 from J, leaving 5 bases between them. The CDR3 DNA follows: TGTGCCAGCAGTTACGGCGGTGGAAACACCATATATTTT. Amino acids: CASSYGGGNTIYF.

The rearrangement uses TRBV11-3 and TRBJ1-4, with TRBD1 as a possible D gene (5 bases). Trimming removed 4 bases from V and 7 bases from J, with 13 bases in between. The germline V gene encodes CDR1 SGHNT and CDR2 YENEEA. The CDR3 contains 14 residues. In nucleotides, the CDR3 is TGTGCCAGCAGCTCCCGGGGGGGAAGTGAAAAACTGTTTTTT. It translates to CASSSRGGSEKLFF.

The chain joins TRBV3-1 (or the pseudogene TRBV3-2) to TRBJ1-1; 8 bases line up with TRBD1. Trimming removed 7 bases from V and 5 bases from J; junction bases left unmatched: 12. This CDR3 spans 15 amino acids. CDR1 and CDR2 from the germline V gene are LGHDT and YNNKEL (reference sequence). CDR3 nucleotide sequence: TGTGCCAGCAATGGGGGACAGGCAAGACCTACTGAAGCTTTCTTT. Translated, it gives CASNGGQARPTEAFF.

V usage is TRBV12-3 or TRBV12-4 and J usage is TRBJ2-1; maybe TRBD2 (6 bases). Trimming shortened V by 5 bases and J by 10 bases, and 9 bases separated the two germline ends. This CDR3 has 11 residues. DNA for the CDR3: TGTGCCAGCAGTGGTCTAGCGGAGCAGTTCTTC. Amino acid sequence: CASSGLAEQFF.

The chain has TRBV27 and TRBJ2-1, with TRBD2 matching over 12 bases. J lost 5 bases, V lost 0 bases, and 2 bases had no gene match. Germline V CDR1 and CDR2: MNHEY, SMNVEV (reference sequence). This CDR3 contains 16 residues. The CDR3 reads CASSLSSSGRDNEQFF. For the CDR3, the DNA is TGTGCCAGCAGTTTATCCTCTAGCGGGAGGGACAATGAGCAGTTCTTC.

The gene calls are TRBV11-2 and TRBJ2-7; D remains ambiguous. The CDR3 has 14 amino acids. Trimming left V 1 base short and J 1 base short, with 8 bases between. Germline CDR1 is SGHAT and CDR2 is FQNNGV. This chain's CDR3 is CASSLVPGSYEQYF. CDR3 DNA: TGTGCCAGCAGCTTAGTCCCGGGTTCCTACGAGCAGTACTTC. The whole variable domain, filled in from reference TRBV11-2 and TRBJ2-7, reads EAGVAQSPRYKIIEKRQSVAFWCNPISGHATLYWYQQILGQGPKLLIQFQNNGVVDDSQLPKDRFSAERLKGVDSTLKIQPAKLEDSAVYLCASSLVPGSYEQYFGPGTRLTVT.

A few counts support this clone. The chain combines TRBV7-3 with TRBJ2-2; the match to TRBD2 covers 12 bases. The CDR3 is 20 amino acids. The V gene's germline CDR1 is SGHTA and CDR2 FQGTGA. V shed 1 base and J 2 bases; nucleotides not matched to a gene: 11. The CDR3 sequence: CASSLISLAGGGGNTGELFF. CDR3 coding DNA: TGTGCCAGCAGCTTAATATCACTAGCGGGAGGAGGGGGAAACACCGGGGAGCTGTTTTTT.